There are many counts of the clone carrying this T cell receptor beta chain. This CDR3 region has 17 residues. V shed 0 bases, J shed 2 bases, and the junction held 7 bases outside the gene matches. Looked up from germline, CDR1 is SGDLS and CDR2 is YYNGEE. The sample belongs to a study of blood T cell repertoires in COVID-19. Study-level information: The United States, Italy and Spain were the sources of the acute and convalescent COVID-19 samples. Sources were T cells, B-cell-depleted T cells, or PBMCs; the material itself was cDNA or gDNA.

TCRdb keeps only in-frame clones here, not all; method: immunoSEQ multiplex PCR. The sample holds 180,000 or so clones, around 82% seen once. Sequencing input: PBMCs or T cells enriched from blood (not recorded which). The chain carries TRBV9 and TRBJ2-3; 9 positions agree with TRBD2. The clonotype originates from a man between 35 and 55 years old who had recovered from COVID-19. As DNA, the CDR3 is TGTGCCAGCAGCGTAGGTTATCTAGCGGGGTACACAGATACGCAGTATTTT. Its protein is CASSVGYLAGYTDTQYF.